This passage covers 18 T cell receptor beta chains from one sample sequenced in a study of PD-1 blockade in classical Hodgkin lymphoma. Sequencing used immunoSEQ multiplex PCR; TCRdb keeps in-frame clones, though not all of them. The data hold around 99,000 clones, with 80% to 90% observed a single time. After autologous stem cell transplantation all patients relapsed, and prior brentuximab vedotin exposure differed between cohorts. The sample here was peripheral blood mononuclear cells (PBMCs), taken before the second cycle of nivolumab. These receptors all come from a human donor with classical Hodgkin lymphoma.

The chain links TRBV5-1 to TRBJ2-1; weak D call: TRBD2 (6 bases). The CDR3 has 15 residues. Per the germline V gene, CDR1 is SGHRS and CDR2 is YFSETQ. Trimming left V 6 bases short and J 3 bases short, with 16 bases between. CDR3 nucleotides: TGCGCCAGCACCGAGTCGGGACTGAGCTACAATGAGCAGTTCTTC. Its translation: CASTESGLSYNEQFF.

This chain uses TRBV5-1 with TRBJ1-1; D is uncertain. Germline loops: CDR1 SGHRS, CDR2 YFSETQ. The length of the CDR3 is 13 residues. Trimming shortened V by 0 bases and J by 4 bases, and 7 bases separated the two germline ends. Here the CDR3 DNA reads TGCGCCAGCAGCTTGGATCCGAGCACTGAAGCTTTCTTT. Amino acids: CASSLDPSTEAFF.

The genes are TRBV19 and TRBJ2-1, with 10 bases that match TRBD2. In germline, CDR1 is LNHDA, CDR2 SQIVND (reference sequence). The CDR3 has 15 residues. Germline trimming cut 5 bases from V and 8 bases from J; bases unmatched to any gene: 9. CDR3 nucleotide sequence: TGTGCCAGTAGTCTGGGACTAGCGTGGGGCGATGAGCAGTTCTTC. This sequence encodes CASSLGLAWGDEQFF.

This clone was observed once. This chain joins TRBV18 and TRBJ2-3; the D gene could be TRBD1 or TRBD2 (6 bases each). V was shortened by 3 bases and J by 2 bases, with 21 bases between the two germline ends. The germline V gene encodes CDR1 KGHSH and CDR2 LQKENI. The CDR3 has 18 residues. The CDR3 spells CASSPLVGGLPNTDTQYF. The CDR3 DNA is TGTGCCAGCTCACCCCTGGTGGGGGGCCTACCAAACACAGATACGCAGTATTTT.

This chain joins TRBV5-1 and TRBJ2-2, with D perhaps assigned TRBD1 or TRBD2 (5 bases each). V was shortened by 3 bases and J by 3 bases, with 21 bases between the two germline ends. Germline V CDR1 and CDR2: SGHRS, YFSETQ. This CDR3 is built from 18 residues. The chain's CDR3 is CASSSPLWGTRDTGELFF. The DNA for the CDR3 is TGCGCCAGCAGCTCTCCCCTCTGGGGGACCCGGGACACCGGGGAGCTGTTTTTT.

V and J are TRBV30 and TRBJ1-2; a possible D gene is TRBD1 (5 bases). This CDR3 is 12 amino acids long. Deletions cut 3 bases from V and 4 bases from J, with 9 bases between. Germline V gene data show CDR1 as GTSNPN and CDR2 as SVGIG (reference sequence). The CDR3 DNA sequence: TGTGCCTGGAGCCAGGGTGCCTATGGCTACACCTTC. Translated: CAWSQGAYGYTF.

The V gene is TRBV19, the J gene TRBJ1-4; maybe TRBD1 (5 bases). The germline gives CDR1 LNHDA, CDR2 SQIVND (reference sequence). The CDR3 is 17 residues long. Trimming left V 3 bases short and J 0 bases short, with 14 bases between. CDR3 sequence reads: CASSMVRDAATNEKLFF. DNA for the CDR3: TGTGCCAGTAGTATGGTCCGGGACGCAGCAACTAATGAAAAACTGTTTTTT.

The gene calls are TRBV25-1 and TRBJ1-2; no clear D gene. Germline CDR1 is MGHDK and CDR2 is SYGVNS. The CDR3 loop spans 14 amino acids. V gave up 0 bases and J gave up 4 bases, with 9 bases separating them. The CDR3 protein is CASSEYNGAYGYTF. CDR3 nucleotides: TGTGCCAGCAGTGAATATAACGGTGCCTATGGCTACACCTTC.

The chain carries TRBV2 and TRBJ2-3; 8 bases are a match to TRBD2. Germline V CDR1 and CDR2: SNHLY, FYNNEI. The CDR3 has 14 amino acids. The junction had 9 bases not matched to a gene; V was cut back by 7 bases and J by 6 bases. CDR3 DNA: TGTGCCAGCACTTATAGCGGGGCCGGTGATACGCAGTATTTT. Protein product: CASTYSGAGDTQYF.

V is TRBV5-1 and J is TRBJ1-4, with a weak D call TRBD1 (5 bases). Trimming cost V 3 bases and J 4 bases, with 19 bases left between them. The CDR3 runs 17 residues. Germline-derived CDR1 and CDR2 are SGHRS and YFSETQ. The CDR3: CASSSALSLGGNEKLFF. CDR3 nucleotides: TGCGCCAGCAGCTCCGCTTTGTCCCTCGGGGGTAATGAAAAACTGTTTTTT.

The chain links TRBV5-1 to TRBJ1-3; unclear D gene. CDR1 is SGHRS and CDR2 is YFSETQ in the germline V gene. V was trimmed by 2 bases and J by 0 bases, leaving 12 bases between them. The CDR3 consists of 16 residues. The CDR3 is CASSLSGPYSGNTIYF. In nucleotides, the CDR3 is TGCGCCAGCAGCTTATCCGGGCCTTACTCTGGAAACACCATATATTTT.

The V call is TRBV7-8, the J call TRBJ2-5; 7 positions agree with TRBD1. V trimming: 5 bases; J trimming: 1 base; junction bases outside the gene matches: 10. The CDR3 consists of 16 residues. Germline V gives CDR1 SGHVS, CDR2 FQNEAQ. CDR3: CASSRGSGTAQETQYF. The CDR3 nucleotides read TGTGCCAGCAGCCGCGGATCTGGGACAGCCCAAGAGACCCAGTACTTC.

This clone was detected only once. This chain connects TRBV19 to TRBJ2-2; D gene unclear. This CDR3 has 13 residues. Trimming cost V 5 bases and J 6 bases, with 10 bases left between them. Germline values: CDR1 LNHDA, CDR2 SQIVND (reference sequence). CDR3 nucleotides: TGTGCCAGTAGTGTCCTCGAAGCCGGGGAGCTGTTTTTT. Translated: CASSVLEAGELFF. Complete variable domain (other parts from reference TRBV19 and TRBJ2-2): DGGITQSPKYLFRKEGQNVTLSCEQNLNHDAMYWYRQDPGQGLRLIYYSQIVNDFQKGDIAEGYSVSREKKESFPLTVTSAQKNPTAFYLCASSVLEAGELFFGEGSRLTVL.

This clone showed up just once. The chain couples TRBV9 to TRBJ2-7; D is possibly TRBD2 (5 bases). This CDR3 region has 16 residues. The germline V and J ends were trimmed by 0 bases and 4 bases, with 17 bases remaining between them. CDR1 is SGDLS and CDR2 is YYNGEE in the germline V gene. CDR3 loop: CASSVEGITSGYEQYF. In DNA form, the CDR3 reads TGTGCCAGCAGCGTAGAAGGGATCACTAGTGGGTACGAGCAGTACTTC.

The chain links TRBV12-5 to TRBJ2-7, with 11 bases fitting TRBD2. Trimming at V came to 5 bases and at J to 0 bases, leaving 3 bases not matched to a gene. Per the germline V gene, CDR1 is LGHNT and CDR2 is FRNRAP. This CDR3 spans 15 amino acids. The CDR3 DNA is TGTGCTAGTGGTGGACTAGCGGGCTCCTCCTACGAGCAGTACTTC. Translated, it gives CASGGLAGSSYEQYF. The complete variable domain, with remaining parts taken from reference TRBV12-5 and TRBJ2-7, reads DARVTQTPRHKVTEMGQEVTMRCQPILGHNTVFWYRQTMMQGLELLAYFRNRAPLDDSGMPKDRFSAEMPDATLATLKIQPSEPRDSAVYFCASGGLAGSSYEQYFGPGTRLTVT.

J is TRBJ2-2 and V is TRBV7-2; D gene uncertain. The germline V gene has CDR1 SGHTA and CDR2 FQGNSA. CDR3 length equals 14 residues. Deletions cut 3 bases from V and 5 bases from J, with 10 bases between. CDR3: CASSLTAVTGELFF. The CDR3 DNA reads TGTGCCAGCAGCTTGACGGCGGTAACCGGGGAGCTGTTTTTT. Full variable domain (outside the CDR3, taken from reference TRBV7-2 and TRBJ2-2): GAGVSQSPSNKVTEKGKDVELRCDPISGHTALYWYRQSLGQGLEFLIYFQGNSAPDKSGLPSDRFSAERTGGSVSTLTIQRTQQEDSAVYLCASSLTAVTGELFFGEGSRLTVL.

This chain uses TRBV2 with TRBJ1-3, with 7 bases lining up with TRBD1. This CDR3 is 15 amino acids long. V dropped 6 bases and J dropped 2; count of bases not matched to a gene: 7. Germline loops: CDR1 SNHLY, CDR2 FYNNEI. The CDR3 DNA reads TGTGCCAGCAGAGCATCGACAGGGACTGGAAACACCATATATTTT. This encodes CASRASTGTGNTIYF.

The chain employs TRBV6-5 and TRBJ2-5; D uncertain. Trimming took off 2 bases at V and 4 bases at J, with 11 bases between the two ends. Looked up from germline, CDR1 is MNHEY and CDR2 is SVGAGI. The CDR3 extends over 14 amino acids. CDR3 amino acids: CASSYVGSSETQYF. The CDR3 DNA is TGTGCCAGCAGTTACGTGGGTAGCTCAGAGACCCAGTACTTC.